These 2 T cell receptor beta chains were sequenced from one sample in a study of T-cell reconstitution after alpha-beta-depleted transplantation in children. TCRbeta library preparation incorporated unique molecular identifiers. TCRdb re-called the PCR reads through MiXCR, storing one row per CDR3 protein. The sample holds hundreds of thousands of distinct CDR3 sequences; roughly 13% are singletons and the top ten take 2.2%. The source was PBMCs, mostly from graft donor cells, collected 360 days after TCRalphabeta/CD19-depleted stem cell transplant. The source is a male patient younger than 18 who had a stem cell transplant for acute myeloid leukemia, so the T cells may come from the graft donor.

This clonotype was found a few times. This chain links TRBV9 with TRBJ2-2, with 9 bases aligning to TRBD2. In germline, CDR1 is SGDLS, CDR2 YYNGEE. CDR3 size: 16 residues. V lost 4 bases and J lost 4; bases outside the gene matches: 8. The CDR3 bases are TGTGCCAGCAGCCCTGGACTAGCGCTGTTCACCGGGGAGCTGTTTTTT. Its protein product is CASSPGLALFTGELFF.

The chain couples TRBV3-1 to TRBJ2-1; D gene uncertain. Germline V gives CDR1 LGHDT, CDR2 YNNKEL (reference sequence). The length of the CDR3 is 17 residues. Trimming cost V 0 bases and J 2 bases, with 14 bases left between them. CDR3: CASSQDKTHQTYNEQFF. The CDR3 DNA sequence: TGTGCCAGCAGCCAAGATAAGACACACCAAACCTACAATGAGCAGTTCTTC.